This T cell receptor beta chain was identified in a study of tumor and adjacent non-tumor tissue in lung cancer. Study information: The cohort had around twelve adenocarcinoma, 2 squamous cell and 1 small cell patients.

Germline CDR1 is MDHEN and CDR2 is SYDVKM. There are 14 residues in the CDR3. To note about this clonotype: One end of the junction does not line up with germline, which may come from a read error.

A modified ARM-PCR protocol with three rounds of nested PCR amplified TCRbeta. MiXCR was run by TCRdb on the multiplex PCR reads, yielding one entry per CDR3 protein. The sample includes under 75,000 distinct CDR3 sequences, under 70% of them seen just once. No cell sorting was done before RNA was extracted from the tissue. Distant lung tissue was collected more than 3 cm away from the tumor edge. Newly diagnosed lung cancer patients had thoracic surgery in China, August–late 2014, without prior chemotherapy. The chain is built from TRBV28 and TRBJ2-5; D is ambiguous. Sample: distant non-tumor lung tissue. The clonotype was recovered from a woman aged 45-65 years with non-small cell lung cancer. CDR3 amino acids: CTSSPALYQETQYF. The CDR3 DNA sequence: TGTACCAGCAGTCCAGCTTTGTACCAAGAGACCCAGTATTTC.